This T cell receptor (beta chain) came from a study of spatial heterogeneity in lung cancer. Study as a whole: Combinations of a unique TCR and a UMI were tallied in raw reads, and on average each appeared more than ten times.

Study-wide findings and caveats: Ubiquitous and regional expanded TCR counts correlated with ubiquitous and regional nonsynonymous mutations, respectively. Intratumoral expanded alpha and beta TCR counts were found to track tumor mutation counts.

This clonotype was seen repeatedly, ten times or more. Its target is not known. V was shortened by 4 bases and J by 4 bases, with 4 bases between the two germline ends. Germline lookup yields CDR1 KGHDR and CDR2 SFDVKD. This CDR3 has 11 amino acids. The sample's time point: sample taken at primary tumor resection. The donor group consisted of under 95 patients who had untreated, early-stage non-small cell lung cancer. TCRdb ran MiXCR on the 5' RACE reads and lists one entry per CDR3 protein. Among thousands of distinct CDR3 sequences listed, 1% to 1.5% were seen once. This TCR derives from a male donor with early-stage non-small cell lung cancer. Sample: lung tumor tissue, taken at surgery. This sequence joins TRBV24-1 and TRBJ2-7; D call uncertain. In DNA form, the CDR3 reads TGTGCCACCAGTGAGGGGTACGAGCAGTACTTC. This translates into CATSEGYEQYF.